These 4 T cell receptor beta chains originate from one sample sequenced in a study of cytomegalovirus exposure and HLA in healthy donors. Assay used: immunoSEQ multiplex PCR; TCRdb lists only in-frame clones, some missing. The sample lists around 150,000 clones; about nine tenths were seen once. The sample was PBMCs. The origin of the receptors is a man aged 18 to 35 in good health and CMV-seropositive.

J is TRBJ2-2 and V is TRBV5-4; D uncertain. V lost 0 bases, J lost 8 bases, and 8 bases lay in between. CDR1 is SGHNT and CDR2 is YYREEE in the germline V gene (reference sequence). This CDR3 is 13 amino acids long. The CDR3: CASSLEGVGELFF. The CDR3 region has the DNA TGTGCCAGCAGCTTGGAAGGAGTGGGGGAGCTGTTTTTT.

This chain's CDR3 is CASSQSAGTADTQYF. The CDR3 nucleotides are TGTGCCAGCAGCCAGTCTGCAGGGACTGCAGATACGCAGTATTTT. This sequence joins TRBV14 and TRBJ2-3, with D possibly matching TRBD2 (6 bases). V was clipped by 3 bases and J by 4 bases, with 14 bases between them. The CDR3 length is 15 residues. CDR1 is SGHDN, CDR2 FVKESK, per germline.

The chain uses TRBV4-1 and TRBJ2-1; TRBD2 aligns across 9 bases. With V trimmed by 1 base and J by 13 bases, 8 bases remained unmatched. Germline values: CDR1 MGHRA, CDR2 YSYEKL. This CDR3 is 14 amino acids long. The CDR3 protein is CASSQGTSVGFQFF. DNA for the CDR3: TGCGCCAGCAGCCAAGGGACTAGCGTGGGTTTCCAGTTCTTC.

The chain combines TRBV28 with TRBJ1-2, with 8 bases fitting TRBD1. In germline, CDR1 is MDHEN, CDR2 SYDVKM. CDR3 size: 14 residues. V was clipped by 5 bases and J by 8 bases; unmatched bases: 10. The CDR3 loop is CASSTGQGMAGYTF. CDR3 bases: TGTGCCAGCAGTACCGGACAGGGAATGGCAGGCTACACCTTC.